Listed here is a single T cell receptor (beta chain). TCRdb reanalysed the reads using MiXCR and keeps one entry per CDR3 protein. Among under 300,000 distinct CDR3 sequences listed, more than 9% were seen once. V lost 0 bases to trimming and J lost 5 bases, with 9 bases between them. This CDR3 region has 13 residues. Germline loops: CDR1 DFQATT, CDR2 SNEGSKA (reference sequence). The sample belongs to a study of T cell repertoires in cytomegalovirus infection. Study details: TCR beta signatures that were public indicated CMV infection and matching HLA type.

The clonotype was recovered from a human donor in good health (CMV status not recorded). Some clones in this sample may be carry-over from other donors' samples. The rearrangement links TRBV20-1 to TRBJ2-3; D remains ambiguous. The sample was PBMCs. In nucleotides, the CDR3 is TGCAGTGCTAGAGATCCCTTACTAGATACGCAGTATTTT. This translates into CSARDPLLDTQYF.